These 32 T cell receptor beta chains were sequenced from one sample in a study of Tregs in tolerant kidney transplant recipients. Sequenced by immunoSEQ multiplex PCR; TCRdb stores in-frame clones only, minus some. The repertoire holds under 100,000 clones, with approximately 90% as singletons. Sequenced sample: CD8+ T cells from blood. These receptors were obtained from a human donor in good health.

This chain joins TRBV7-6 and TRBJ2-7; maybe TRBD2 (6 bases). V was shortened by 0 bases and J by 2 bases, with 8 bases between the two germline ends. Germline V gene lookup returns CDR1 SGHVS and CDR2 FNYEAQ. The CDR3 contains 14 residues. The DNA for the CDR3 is TGTGCCAGCAGCTTAGCGGGCGGGGCCTACGAGCAGTACTTC. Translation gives CASSLAGGAYEQYF. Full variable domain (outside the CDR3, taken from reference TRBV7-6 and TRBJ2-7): GAGVSQSPRYKVTKRGQDVALRCDPISGHVSLYWYRQALGQGPEFLTYFNYEAQQDKSGLPNDRFSAERPEGSISTLTIQRTEQRDSAMYRCASSLAGGAYEQYFGPGTRLTVT.

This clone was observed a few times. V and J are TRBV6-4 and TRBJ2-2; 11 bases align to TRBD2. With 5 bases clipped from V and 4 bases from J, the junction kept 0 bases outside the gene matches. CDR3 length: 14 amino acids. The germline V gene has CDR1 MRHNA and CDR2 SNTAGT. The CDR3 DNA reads TGTGCCAGCAGTACTAGCGGGAGCACCGGGGAGCTGTTTTTT. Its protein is CASSTSGSTGELFF.

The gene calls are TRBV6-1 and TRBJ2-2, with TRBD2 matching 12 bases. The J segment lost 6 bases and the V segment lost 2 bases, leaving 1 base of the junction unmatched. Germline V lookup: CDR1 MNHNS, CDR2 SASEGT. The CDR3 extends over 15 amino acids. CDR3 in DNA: TGTGCCAGCAGTGAACTAGCGGGAGGGCCCGGGGAGCTGTTTTTT. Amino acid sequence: CASSELAGGPGELFF.

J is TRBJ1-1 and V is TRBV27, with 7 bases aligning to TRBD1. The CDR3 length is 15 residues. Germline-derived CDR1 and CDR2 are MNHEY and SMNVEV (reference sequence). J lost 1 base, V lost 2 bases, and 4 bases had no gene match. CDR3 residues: CASSLPAGGNTEAFF. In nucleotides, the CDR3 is TGTGCCAGCAGTTTACCGGCAGGGGGGAACACTGAAGCTTTCTTT.

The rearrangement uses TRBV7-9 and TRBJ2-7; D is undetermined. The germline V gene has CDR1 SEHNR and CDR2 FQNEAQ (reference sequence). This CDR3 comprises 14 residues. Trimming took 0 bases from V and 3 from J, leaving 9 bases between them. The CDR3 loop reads CASSLAHSLYEQYF. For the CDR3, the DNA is TGTGCCAGCAGCTTAGCGCACAGCCTCTACGAGCAGTACTTC.

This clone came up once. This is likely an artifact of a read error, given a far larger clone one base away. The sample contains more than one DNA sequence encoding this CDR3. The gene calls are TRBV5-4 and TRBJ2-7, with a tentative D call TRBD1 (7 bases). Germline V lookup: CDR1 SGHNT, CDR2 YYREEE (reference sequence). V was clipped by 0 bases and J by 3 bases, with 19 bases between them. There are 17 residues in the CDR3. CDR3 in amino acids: CASSLAGGYPTVYEQYF. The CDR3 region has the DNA TGTGCCAGCAGCTTGGCAGGGGGGTATCCTACCGTCTACGAGCAGTACTTC.

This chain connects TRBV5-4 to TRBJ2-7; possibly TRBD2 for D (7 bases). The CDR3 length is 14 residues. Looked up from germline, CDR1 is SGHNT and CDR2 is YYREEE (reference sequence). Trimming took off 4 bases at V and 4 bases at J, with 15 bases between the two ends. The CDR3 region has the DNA TGTGCCAGCAGCATGGGGGGGGCTGGATACGAGCAGTACTTC. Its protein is CASSMGGAGYEQYF. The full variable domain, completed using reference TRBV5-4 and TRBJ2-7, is ETGVTQSPTHLIKTRGQQVTLRCSSQSGHNTVSWYQQALGQGPQFIFQYYREEENGRGNFPPRFSGLQFPNYSSELNVNALELDDSALYLCASSMGGAGYEQYFGPGTRLTVT.

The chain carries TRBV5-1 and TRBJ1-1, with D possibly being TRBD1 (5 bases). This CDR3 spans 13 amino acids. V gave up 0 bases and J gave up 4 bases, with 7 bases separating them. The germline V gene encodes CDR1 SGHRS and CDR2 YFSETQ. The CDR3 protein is CASSLEGATEAFF. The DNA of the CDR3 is TGCGCCAGCAGCTTGGAAGGGGCCACTGAAGCTTTCTTT.

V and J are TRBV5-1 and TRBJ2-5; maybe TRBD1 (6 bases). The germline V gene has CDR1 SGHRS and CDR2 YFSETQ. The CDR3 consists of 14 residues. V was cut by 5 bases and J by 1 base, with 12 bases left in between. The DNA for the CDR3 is TGCGCCAGCAGGGGGACATTCTCCCAAGAGACCCAGTACTTC. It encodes CASRGTFSQETQYF.

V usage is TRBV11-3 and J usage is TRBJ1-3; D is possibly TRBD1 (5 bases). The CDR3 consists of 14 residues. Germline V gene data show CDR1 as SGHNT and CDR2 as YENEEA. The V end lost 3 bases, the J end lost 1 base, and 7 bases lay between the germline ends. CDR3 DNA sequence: TGTGCCAGCAGCTTCGGGGGTTCTGGAAACACCATATATTTT. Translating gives CASSFGGSGNTIYF. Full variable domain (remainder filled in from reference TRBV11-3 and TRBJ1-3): EAGVVQSPRYKIIEKKQPVAFWCNPISGHNTLYWYLQNLGQGPELLIRYENEEAVDDSQLPKDRFSAERLKGVDSTLKIQPAELGDSAVYLCASSFGGSGNTIYFGEGSWLTVV.

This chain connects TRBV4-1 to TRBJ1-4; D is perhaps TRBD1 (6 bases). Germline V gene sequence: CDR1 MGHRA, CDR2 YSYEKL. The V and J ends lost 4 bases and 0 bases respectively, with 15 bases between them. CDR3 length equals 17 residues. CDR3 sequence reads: CASSRAGQFATNEKLFF. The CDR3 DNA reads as TGCGCCAGCAGCCGCGCCGGACAGTTTGCAACTAATGAAAAACTGTTTTTT.

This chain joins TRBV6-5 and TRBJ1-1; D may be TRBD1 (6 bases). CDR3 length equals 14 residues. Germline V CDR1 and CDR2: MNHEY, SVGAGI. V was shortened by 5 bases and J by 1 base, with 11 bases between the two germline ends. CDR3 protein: CASSEGGENTEAFF. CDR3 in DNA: TGTGCCAGCAGTGAAGGGGGGGAGAACACTGAAGCTTTCTTT.

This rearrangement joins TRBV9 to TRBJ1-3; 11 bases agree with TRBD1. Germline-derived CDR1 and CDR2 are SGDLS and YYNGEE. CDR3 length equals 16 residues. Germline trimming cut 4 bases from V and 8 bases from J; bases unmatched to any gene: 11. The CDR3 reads CASSPRTGGGYDTIYF. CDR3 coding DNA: TGTGCCAGCAGCCCCCGGACAGGGGGCGGGTACGACACCATATATTTT.

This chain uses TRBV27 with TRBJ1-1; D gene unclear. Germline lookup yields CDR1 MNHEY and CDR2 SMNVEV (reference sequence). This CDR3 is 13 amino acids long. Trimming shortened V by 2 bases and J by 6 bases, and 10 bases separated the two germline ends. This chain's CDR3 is CASSLGSNSEAFF. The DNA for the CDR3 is TGTGCCAGCAGTTTAGGCAGTAATTCTGAAGCTTTCTTT.

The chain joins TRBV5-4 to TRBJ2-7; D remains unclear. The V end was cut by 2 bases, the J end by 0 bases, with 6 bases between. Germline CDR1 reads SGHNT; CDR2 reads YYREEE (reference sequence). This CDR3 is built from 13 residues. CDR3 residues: CASSFYGSYEQYF. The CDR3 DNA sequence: TGTGCCAGCAGCTTTTACGGCTCCTACGAGCAGTACTTC.

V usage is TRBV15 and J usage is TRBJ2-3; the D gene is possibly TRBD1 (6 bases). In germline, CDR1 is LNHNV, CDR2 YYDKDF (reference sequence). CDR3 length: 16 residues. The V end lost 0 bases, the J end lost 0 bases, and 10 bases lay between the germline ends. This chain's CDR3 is CATSRDGTQSTDTQYF. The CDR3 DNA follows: TGTGCCACCAGCAGAGATGGGACACAAAGCACAGATACGCAGTATTTT.

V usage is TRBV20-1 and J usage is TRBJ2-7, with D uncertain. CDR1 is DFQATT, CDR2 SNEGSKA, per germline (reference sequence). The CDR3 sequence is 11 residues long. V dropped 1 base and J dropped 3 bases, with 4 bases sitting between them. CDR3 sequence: CSARVSYEQYF. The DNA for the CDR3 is TGCAGTGCTAGAGTCAGCTACGAGCAGTACTTC.

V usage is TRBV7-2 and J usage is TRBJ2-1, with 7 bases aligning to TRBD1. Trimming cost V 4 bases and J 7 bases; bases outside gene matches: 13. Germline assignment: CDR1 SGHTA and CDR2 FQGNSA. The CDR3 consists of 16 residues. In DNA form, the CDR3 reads TGTGCCAGCAGCTCCCCGCCGGGACAGTTTCCAAATGAGCAGTTCTTC. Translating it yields CASSSPPGQFPNEQFF.

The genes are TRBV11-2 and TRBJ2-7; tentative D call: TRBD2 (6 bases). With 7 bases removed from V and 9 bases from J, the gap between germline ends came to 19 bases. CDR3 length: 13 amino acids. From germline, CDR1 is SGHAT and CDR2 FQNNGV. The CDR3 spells CASILMGLGPQYF. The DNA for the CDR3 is TGTGCCAGCATCCTCATGGGACTGGGCCCGCAGTACTTC.

The CDR3 DNA follows: TGTGCCAGCAGTTTTTCCCGGGACACAAGCACAGATACGCAGTATTTT. Translating it yields CASSFSRDTSTDTQYF. This rearrangement joins TRBV6-5 to TRBJ2-3, with D maybe TRBD1 (6 bases). The V end lost 4 bases, the J end lost 0 bases, and 14 bases lay between the germline ends. Germline V gives CDR1 MNHEY, CDR2 SVGAGI. The CDR3 totals 16 residues.

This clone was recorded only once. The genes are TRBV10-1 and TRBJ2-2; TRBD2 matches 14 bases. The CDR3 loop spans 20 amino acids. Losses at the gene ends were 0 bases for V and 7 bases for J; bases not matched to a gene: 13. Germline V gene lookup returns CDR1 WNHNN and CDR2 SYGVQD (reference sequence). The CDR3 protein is CASSESVGAGLAGVNGELFF. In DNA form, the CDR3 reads TGCGCCAGCAGTGAGTCGGTGGGAGCGGGACTAGCGGGAGTAAACGGGGAGCTGTTTTTT.

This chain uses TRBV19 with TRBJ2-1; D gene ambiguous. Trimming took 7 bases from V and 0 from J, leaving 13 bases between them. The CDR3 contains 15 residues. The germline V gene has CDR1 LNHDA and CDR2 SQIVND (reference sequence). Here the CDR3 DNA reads TGTGCCAGTAAAAATCACATCTCCTCCTACAATGAGCAGTTCTTC. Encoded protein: CASKNHISSYNEQFF.

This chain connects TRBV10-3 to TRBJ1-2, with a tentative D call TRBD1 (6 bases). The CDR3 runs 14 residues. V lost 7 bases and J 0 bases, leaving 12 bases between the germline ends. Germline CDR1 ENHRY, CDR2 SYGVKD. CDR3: CAITRDNSNYGYTF. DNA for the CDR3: TGTGCCATCACCCGGGACAACTCTAACTATGGCTACACCTTC.

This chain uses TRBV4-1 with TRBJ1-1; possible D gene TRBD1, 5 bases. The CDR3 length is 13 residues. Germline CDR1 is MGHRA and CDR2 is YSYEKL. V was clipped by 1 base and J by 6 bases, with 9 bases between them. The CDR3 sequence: CASSQAPGPEAFF. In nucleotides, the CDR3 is TGCGCCAGCAGCCAAGCCCCGGGGCCTGAAGCTTTCTTT.

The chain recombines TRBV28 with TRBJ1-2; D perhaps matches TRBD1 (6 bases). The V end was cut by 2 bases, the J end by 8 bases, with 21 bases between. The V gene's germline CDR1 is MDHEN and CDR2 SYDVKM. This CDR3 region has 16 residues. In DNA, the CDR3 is TGTGCCAGCAGTTTAGTGTTACGGGGGGCGGTCCTGGGCTACACCTTC. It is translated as CASSLVLRGAVLGYTF.

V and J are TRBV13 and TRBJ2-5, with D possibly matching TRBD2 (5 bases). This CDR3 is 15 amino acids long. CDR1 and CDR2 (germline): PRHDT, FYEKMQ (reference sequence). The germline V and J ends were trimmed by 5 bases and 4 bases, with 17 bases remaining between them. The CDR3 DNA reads TGTGCCAGCAGCCTCACCGGGGTCGGAGGAGAGACCCAGTACTTC. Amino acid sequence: CASSLTGVGGETQYF. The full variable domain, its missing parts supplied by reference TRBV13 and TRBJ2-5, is AAGVIQSPRHLIKEKRETATLKCYPIPRHDTVYWYQQGPGQDPQFLISFYEKMQSDKGSIPDRFSAQQFSDYHSELNMSSLELGDSALYFCASSLTGVGGETQYFGPGTRLLVL.

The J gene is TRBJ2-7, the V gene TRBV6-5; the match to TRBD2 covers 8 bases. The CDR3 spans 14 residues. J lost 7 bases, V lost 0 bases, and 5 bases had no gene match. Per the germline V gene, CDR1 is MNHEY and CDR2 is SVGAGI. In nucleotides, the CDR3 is TGTGCCAGCAGTTACTCGTTGGGACTAGATGAGCAGTACTTC. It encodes CASSYSLGLDEQYF.

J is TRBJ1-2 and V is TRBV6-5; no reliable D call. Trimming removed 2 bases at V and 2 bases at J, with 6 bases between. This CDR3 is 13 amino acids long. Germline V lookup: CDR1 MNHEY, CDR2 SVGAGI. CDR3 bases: TGTGCCAGCAGTTACCACACCAACTATGGCTACACCTTC. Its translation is CASSYHTNYGYTF.

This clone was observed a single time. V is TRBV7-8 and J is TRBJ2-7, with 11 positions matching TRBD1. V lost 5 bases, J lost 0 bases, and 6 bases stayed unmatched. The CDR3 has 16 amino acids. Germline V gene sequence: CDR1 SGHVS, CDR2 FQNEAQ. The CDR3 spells CASSRGTGGYSYEQYF. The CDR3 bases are TGTGCCAGCAGCCGCGGGACAGGGGGATACTCCTACGAGCAGTACTTC.

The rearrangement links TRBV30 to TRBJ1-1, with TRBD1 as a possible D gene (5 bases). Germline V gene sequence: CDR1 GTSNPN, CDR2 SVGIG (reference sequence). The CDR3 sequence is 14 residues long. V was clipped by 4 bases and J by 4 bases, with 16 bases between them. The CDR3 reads CAWNGGGWGTEAFF. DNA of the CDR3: TGTGCCTGGAACGGGGGTGGTTGGGGCACTGAAGCTTTCTTT.

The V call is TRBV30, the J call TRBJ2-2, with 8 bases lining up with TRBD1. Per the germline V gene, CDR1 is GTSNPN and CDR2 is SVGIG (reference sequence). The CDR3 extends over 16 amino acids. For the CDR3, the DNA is TGTGCAACGATGGGGGCGGACAGGGAGACCACCGGGGAGCTGTTTTTT. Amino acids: CATMGADRETTGELFF.

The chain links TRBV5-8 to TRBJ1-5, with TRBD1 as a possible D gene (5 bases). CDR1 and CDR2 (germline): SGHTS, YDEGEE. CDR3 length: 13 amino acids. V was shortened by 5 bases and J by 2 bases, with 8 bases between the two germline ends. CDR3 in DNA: TGTGCCAGCAGGCGAGGGGGCAATCAGCCCCAGCATTTT. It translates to CASRRGGNQPQHF.